This T cell receptor beta chain was profiled in a study of blood T cells in healthy people across ages. The table lists this clonotype with a few counts. Next came a second PCR, run for roughly 7 to 12 cycles, which used a sample-barcoded 5' primer along with a J-beta primer mix. A single record per CDR3 protein comes from TCRdb applying MiXCR to the 5' RACE reads. The sample contains 660,000 or so distinct CDR3 sequences, approximately 50% of which appear only once. Per the germline V gene, CDR1 is ENHRY and CDR2 is SYGVKD. V lost 8 bases to trimming and J lost 4 bases, with 11 bases between them. The CDR3 sequence is 12 residues long.

The TCR originated in a man in his sixties in good health. This chain connects TRBV10-3 to TRBJ2-5, with D tentatively TRBD1 or TRBD2 (5 bases each). Sequencing used blood. DNA for the CDR3: TGTGCCATCGGGGGAATGGGAGAGACCCAGTACTTC. The encoded protein is CAIGGMGETQYF.